The present entry profiles one T cell receptor (beta chain) with its context. Antigen specificity is unknown. Trimming cost V 9 bases and J 3 bases; bases outside gene matches: 5. The CDR3 sequence is 13 residues long. Germline CDR1 reads MNHNY; CDR2 reads SVGAGI (reference sequence). The PCR used 60 Vbeta and 13 Jbeta primers. Some clones are missing from TCRdb's copy, which holds only in-frame ones; the method was immunoSEQ multiplex PCR. The sample has fewer than 40,000 clones; the top ten hold 1.5% to 2%. The data were obtained in a study of cytomegalovirus exposure and HLA in healthy donors. Though nominally healthy at sampling, donors likely had unrecorded immune exposures. Study-wide results and limits: Three of the chains that were CMV-associated were confirmed in vitro to be specific for CMV antigens. The authors listed around 150 TCR beta chains as cytomegalovirus-associated. CMV serostatus stood as the only immune exposure information on hand.

The sample comprised PBMCs. The TCR was taken from a woman aged 40-49 years in good health and CMV-seropositive. The V gene is TRBV6-6, the J gene TRBJ2-1; 7 positions agree with TRBD1. CDR3 DNA: TGTGCCAGTTCTCGGGACAGCTACAATGAGCAGTTCTTC. Translation gives CASSRDSYNEQFF.